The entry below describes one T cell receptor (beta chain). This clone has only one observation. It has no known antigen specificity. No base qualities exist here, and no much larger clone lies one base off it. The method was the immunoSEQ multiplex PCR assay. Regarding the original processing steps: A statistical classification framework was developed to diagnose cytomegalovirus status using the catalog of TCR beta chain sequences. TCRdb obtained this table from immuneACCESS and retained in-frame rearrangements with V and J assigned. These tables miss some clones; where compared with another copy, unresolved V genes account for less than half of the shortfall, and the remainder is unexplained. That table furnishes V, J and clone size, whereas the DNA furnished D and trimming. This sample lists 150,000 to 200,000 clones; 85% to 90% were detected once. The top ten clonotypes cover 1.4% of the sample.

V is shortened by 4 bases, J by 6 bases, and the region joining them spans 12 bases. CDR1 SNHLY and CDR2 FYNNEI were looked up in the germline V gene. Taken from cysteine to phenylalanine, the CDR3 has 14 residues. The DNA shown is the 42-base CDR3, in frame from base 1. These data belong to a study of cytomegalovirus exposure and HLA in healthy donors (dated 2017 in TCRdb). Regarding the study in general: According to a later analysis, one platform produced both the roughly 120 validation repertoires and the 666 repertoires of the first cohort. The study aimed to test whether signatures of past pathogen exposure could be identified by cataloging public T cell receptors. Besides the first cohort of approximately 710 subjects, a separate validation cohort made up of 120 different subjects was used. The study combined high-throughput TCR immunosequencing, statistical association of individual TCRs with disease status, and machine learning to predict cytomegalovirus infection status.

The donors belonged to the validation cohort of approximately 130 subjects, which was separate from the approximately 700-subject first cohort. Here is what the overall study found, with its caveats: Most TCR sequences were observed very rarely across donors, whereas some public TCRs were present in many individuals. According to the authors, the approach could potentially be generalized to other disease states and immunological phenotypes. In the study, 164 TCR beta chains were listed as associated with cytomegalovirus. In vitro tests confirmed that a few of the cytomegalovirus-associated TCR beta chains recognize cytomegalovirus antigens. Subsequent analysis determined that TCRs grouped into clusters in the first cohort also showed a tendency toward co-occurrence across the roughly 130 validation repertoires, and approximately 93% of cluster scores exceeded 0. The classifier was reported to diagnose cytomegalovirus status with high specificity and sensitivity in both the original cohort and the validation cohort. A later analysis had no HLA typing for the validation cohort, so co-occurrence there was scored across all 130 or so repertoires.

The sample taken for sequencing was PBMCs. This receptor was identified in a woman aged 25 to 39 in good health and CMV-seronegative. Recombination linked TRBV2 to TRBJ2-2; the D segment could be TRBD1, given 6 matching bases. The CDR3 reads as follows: CASSVGGRSGELFF. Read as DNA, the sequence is TGTGCCAGCAGTGTAGGGGGAAGGTCCGGGGAGCTGTTTTTT.